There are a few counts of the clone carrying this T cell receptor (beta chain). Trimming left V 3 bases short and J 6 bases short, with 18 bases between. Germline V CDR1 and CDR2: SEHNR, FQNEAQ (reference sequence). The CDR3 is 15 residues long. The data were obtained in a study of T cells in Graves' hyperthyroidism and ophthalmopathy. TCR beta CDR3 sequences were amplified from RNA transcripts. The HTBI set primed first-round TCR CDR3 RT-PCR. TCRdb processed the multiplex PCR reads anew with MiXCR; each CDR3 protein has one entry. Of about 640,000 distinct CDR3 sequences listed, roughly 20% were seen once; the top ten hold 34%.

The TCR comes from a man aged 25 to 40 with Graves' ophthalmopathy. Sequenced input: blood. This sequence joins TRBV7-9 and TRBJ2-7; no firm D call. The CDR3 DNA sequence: TGTGCCAGCAGCTTGTTAGGCCAGGTATCCAGCGAGCAGTACTTC. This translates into CASSLLGQVSSEQYF. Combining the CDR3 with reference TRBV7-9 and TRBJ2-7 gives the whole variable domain DTGVSQNPRHKITKRGQNVTFRCDPISEHNRLYWYRQTLGQGPEFLTYFQNEAQLEKSRLLSDRFSAERPKGSFSTLEIQRTEQGDSAMYLCASSLLGQVSSEQYFGPGTRLTVT.